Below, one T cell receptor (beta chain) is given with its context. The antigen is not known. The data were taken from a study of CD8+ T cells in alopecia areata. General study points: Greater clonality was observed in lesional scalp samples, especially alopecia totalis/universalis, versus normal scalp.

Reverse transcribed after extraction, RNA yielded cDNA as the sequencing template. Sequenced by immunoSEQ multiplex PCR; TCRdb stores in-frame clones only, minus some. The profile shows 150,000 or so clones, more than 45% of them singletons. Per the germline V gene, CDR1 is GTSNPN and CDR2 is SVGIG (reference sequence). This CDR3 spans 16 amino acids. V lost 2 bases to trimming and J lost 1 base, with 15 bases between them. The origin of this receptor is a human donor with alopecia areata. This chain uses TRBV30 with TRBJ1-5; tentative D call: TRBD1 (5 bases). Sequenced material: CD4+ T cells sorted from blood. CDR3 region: CAWSLTVGGSNQPQHF. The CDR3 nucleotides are TGTGCCTGGAGTCTGACCGTCGGGGGAAGCAATCAGCCCCAGCATTTT.